One sample yielded the 30 T cell receptor beta chains listed below, sequenced in a study of T cell changes during pregnancy in multiple sclerosis. Sequencing used immunoSEQ multiplex PCR; TCRdb keeps in-frame clones, though not all of them. In the table there are about 20,000 clones, 70% to 90% of which are singletons. Sequencing used CD8+ T cells from peripheral blood mononuclear cells, obtained in the second trimester of pregnancy. The receptors shown here come from a female donor in good health, enrolled as a control in a pregnancy study.

The chain uses TRBV9 and TRBJ2-1; the D gene is possibly TRBD2 (6 bases). Germline V CDR1 and CDR2: SGDLS, YYNGEE. V lost 2 bases and J lost 7, with 13 bases in between. This CDR3 region has 14 residues. The CDR3 DNA is TGTGCCAGCAGCGTGGCGGGACCGGCAAATGAGCAGTTCTTC. Its translation: CASSVAGPANEQFF.

V gene TRBV6-6 combines with J gene TRBJ2-1, with D possibly TRBD1 on 5 matching bases. The germline V and J ends were trimmed by 6 bases and 5 bases, with 11 bases remaining between them. The CDR3 length is 13 residues. Germline CDR1 and CDR2: MNHNY and SVGAGI (reference sequence). The CDR3 is CASSPDTHNEQFF. In DNA form, the CDR3 reads TGTGCCAGCAGCCCGGACACCCACAATGAGCAGTTCTTC.

The gene calls are TRBV5-1 and TRBJ2-3; 14 positions agree with TRBD2. Germline V gives CDR1 SGHRS, CDR2 YFSETQ. This CDR3 is built from 15 residues. V gave up 4 bases and J gave up 8 bases; unmatched junction bases: 6. CDR3 DNA sequence: TGCGCCAGCAGCCCGGGACTAGCGGGAGCTGTTACGCAGTATTTT. Its translation: CASSPGLAGAVTQYF. The full variable domain, its missing parts supplied by reference TRBV5-1 and TRBJ2-3, is KAGVTQTPRYLIKTRGQQVTLSCSPISGHRSVSWYQQTPGQGLQFLFEYFSETQRNKGNFPGRFSGRQFSNSRSEMNVSTLELGDSALYLCASSPGLAGAVTQYFGPGTRLTVL.

The V and J genes are TRBV29-1 and TRBJ1-5; 9 positions match TRBD1. The CDR3 loop spans 14 amino acids. Germline assignment: CDR1 SQVTM and CDR2 ANQGSEA. The junction had 7 bases not matched to a gene; V was cut back by 7 bases and J by 3 bases. CDR3 sequence reads: CSAKTGGLNQPQHF. CDR3 DNA: TGCAGCGCCAAGACAGGGGGACTCAATCAGCCCCAGCATTTT.

The chain joins TRBV19 to TRBJ2-1, with D tentatively TRBD2 (6 bases). The germline CDR1 and CDR2 sequences are LNHDA and SQIVND (reference sequence). V was shortened by 3 bases and J by 2 bases, with 11 bases between the two germline ends. This CDR3 has 15 amino acids. CDR3 nucleotides: TGTGCCAGTAGTATTACGGGGGAGGCCTACAATGAGCAGTTCTTC. Amino acid sequence: CASSITGEAYNEQFF.

The rearrangement links TRBV28 to TRBJ2-1, with 10 positions matching TRBD2. Losses at the gene ends were 2 bases for V and 5 bases for J; bases not matched to a gene: 6. CDR1 is MDHEN, CDR2 SYDVKM, per germline. This CDR3 has 16 amino acids. Here the CDR3 DNA reads TGTGCCAGCAGTTTAGGGCTAGCGGGGGAACACAATGAGCAGTTCTTC. Amino acids: CASSLGLAGEHNEQFF.

DNA of the CDR3: TGTGCCTGGAGTGTTTCGACAGGCCACTATGGCTACACCTTC. This sequence encodes CAWSVSTGHYGYTF. V and J are TRBV30 and TRBJ1-2; possible D gene TRBD1, 6 bases. Germline V CDR1 and CDR2: GTSNPN, SVGIG (reference sequence). The CDR3 has 14 amino acids. V lost 0 bases and J lost 3, with 11 bases in between.

CDR3 sequence reads: CASSEGQGANEQFF. CDR3 bases: TGTGCCAGCAGTGAGGGACAGGGGGCGAATGAGCAGTTCTTC. This sequence joins TRBV2 and TRBJ2-1, with 12 bases aligning to TRBD1. The germline V gene has CDR1 SNHLY and CDR2 FYNNEI. This CDR3 contains 14 residues. V shed 3 bases and J 7 bases; nucleotides not matched to a gene: 1.

This clone came up once. The rearrangement uses TRBV9 and TRBJ1-1; the match to TRBD1 covers 9 bases. Germline trimming cut 3 bases from V and 3 bases from J; bases unmatched to any gene: 6. Germline V gene data show CDR1 as SGDLS and CDR2 as YYNGEE. The CDR3 consists of 15 residues. DNA of the CDR3: TGTGCCAGCAGCGCCGGGACAGGGAGGGACACTGAAGCTTTCTTT. This translates into CASSAGTGRDTEAFF.

The chain employs TRBV27 and TRBJ2-3; possibly TRBD1 for D (6 bases). V was cut by 7 bases and J by 3 bases, with 17 bases left in between. Germline lookup yields CDR1 MNHEY and CDR2 SMNVEV (reference sequence). The CDR3 contains 15 residues. The CDR3 nucleotides are TGTGCCAGCACCCTTGTGGGGGCAAAGACAGATACGCAGTATTTT. This gives the protein CASTLVGAKTDTQYF.

This chain connects TRBV18 to TRBJ2-5; tentatively, D is TRBD2 (5 bases). V gave up 4 bases and J gave up 7 bases, with 10 bases separating them. The CDR3 is made up of 12 amino acids. Per the germline V gene, CDR1 is KGHSH and CDR2 is LQKENI. This CDR3 reads CASSRTPWTQYF. CDR3 nucleotides: TGTGCCAGCTCACGGACTCCGTGGACCCAGTACTTC.

The rearrangement joins TRBV29-1 to TRBJ1-4; possibly TRBD1 for D (5 bases). CDR3 length equals 11 residues. The V end was cut by 4 bases, the J end by 8 bases, with 8 bases between. Per the germline V gene, CDR1 is SQVTM and CDR2 is ANQGSEA. The CDR3 sequence: CSVAGKEKLFF. In DNA form, the CDR3 reads TGCAGCGTTGCAGGGAAAGAAAAACTGTTTTTT. Full variable domain (outside the CDR3, taken from reference TRBV29-1 and TRBJ1-4): SAVISQKPSRDICQRGTSLTIQCQVDSQVTMMFWYRQQPGQSLTLIATANQGSEATYESGFVIDKFPISRPNLTFSTLTVSNMSPEDSSIYLCSVAGKEKLFFGSGTQLSVL.

The chain combines TRBV6-4 with TRBJ2-2; tentative D call: TRBD1 (6 bases). The V and J ends lost 8 bases and 1 base respectively, with 11 bases between them. This CDR3 contains 14 residues. The V gene's germline CDR1 is MRHNA and CDR2 SNTAGT. The CDR3, as DNA: TGTGCCAGCTCACGAGGGGGGAACACCGGGGAGCTGTTTTTT. The encoded protein is CASSRGGNTGELFF.

This clone has only one observation. J is TRBJ2-1 and V is TRBV7-3; 8 bases match TRBD2. CDR1 and CDR2 from the germline V gene are SGHTA and FQGTGA. This CDR3 has 14 residues. Unmatched junction bases numbered 4, after V lost 2 bases and J lost 7 bases. The CDR3 here is CASSLSLAGNEQFF. As DNA, the CDR3 is TGTGCCAGCAGCTTATCCCTAGCGGGTAATGAGCAGTTCTTC.

This sequence joins TRBV10-2 and TRBJ2-7; no clear D gene. The CDR3 has 13 amino acids. Germline lookup yields CDR1 WSHSY and CDR2 SAAADI. V lost 4 bases and J 5 bases, leaving 12 bases between the germline ends. The CDR3: CASSVLRPDEQYF. CDR3 sequence (DNA): TGCGCCAGCAGTGTTCTCCGCCCGGACGAGCAGTACTTC.

V usage is TRBV28 and J usage is TRBJ1-2; tentative D call: TRBD1 (6 bases). The germline V and J ends were trimmed by 4 bases and 6 bases, with 18 bases remaining between them. Germline CDR1 MDHEN, CDR2 SYDVKM. The CDR3 has 15 amino acids. The CDR3 region is CASSSSTGSENGYTF. The CDR3 DNA is TGTGCCAGCAGTTCCTCGACAGGATCGGAGAATGGCTACACCTTC.

V and J are TRBV9 and TRBJ2-7; no definite D call. Trimming stripped 0 bases from V and 2 bases from J, with 9 bases between. CDR3 size: 14 residues. The germline V gene has CDR1 SGDLS and CDR2 YYNGEE. The DNA of the CDR3 is TGTGCCAGCAGCGTAGAGGCAGGCCCCTACGAGCAGTACTTC. It translates to CASSVEAGPYEQYF.

The chain links TRBV27 to TRBJ1-1; 7 positions agree with TRBD1. J gave up 10 bases and V 2 bases, and 10 bases lay outside the gene matches. Per the germline V gene, CDR1 is MNHEY and CDR2 is SMNVEV (reference sequence). This CDR3 spans 14 amino acids. This CDR3 is CASSLNPGQRRAFF. In nucleotides, the CDR3 is TGTGCCAGCAGTTTAAATCCGGGACAGCGTAGAGCTTTCTTT.

This clone was found once. The chain is built from TRBV30 and TRBJ2-5, with 7 bases that match TRBD1. V gave up 0 bases and J gave up 4 bases; unmatched junction bases: 5. The CDR3 spans 14 residues. Per the germline V gene, CDR1 is GTSNPN and CDR2 is SVGIG (reference sequence). The CDR3 DNA reads as TGTGCCTGGAGTGTGGCAGGGGGACGAGAGACCCAGTACTTC. This codes for CAWSVAGGRETQYF. Filled out from reference TRBV30 and TRBJ2-5, the complete variable domain reads SQTIHQWPATLVQPVGSPLSLECTVEGTSNPNLYWYRQAAGRGLQLLFYSVGIGQISSEVPQNLSASRPQDRQFILSSKKLLLSDSGFYLCAWSVAGGRETQYFGPGTRLLVL.

The chain uses TRBV11-2 and TRBJ2-5; 9 bases align to TRBD2. The V and J ends lost 5 bases and 5 bases, in that order; junction bases with no gene match: 12. Germline V CDR1 and CDR2: SGHAT, FQNNGV. The CDR3 has 16 amino acids. CDR3 sequence reads: CASSRPPSGVRETQYF. In nucleotides, the CDR3 is TGTGCCAGCAGCCGGCCCCCTAGCGGGGTACGGGAGACCCAGTACTTC.

CDR3 nucleotide sequence: TGTGCCAGCAGCCCACCGAGCGGGAGCTCCTACAATGAGCAGTTCTTC. Its translation: CASSPPSGSSYNEQFF. The chain recombines TRBV7-9 with TRBJ2-1; TRBD2 matches 8 bases. With V trimmed by 5 bases and J by 0 bases, 6 bases remained unmatched. This CDR3 is built from 16 residues. Germline V gene data show CDR1 as SEHNR and CDR2 as FQNEAQ (reference sequence).

V is TRBV5-4 and J is TRBJ2-7; 10 bases fit TRBD2. The V and J ends lost 4 bases and 0 bases, in that order; junction bases with no gene match: 4. Per germline, CDR1 SGHNT and CDR2 YYREEE (reference sequence). This CDR3 is 15 amino acids long. The CDR3 nucleotides are TGTGCCAGCAGCCGGGGACTAGCGTCCTCCTACGAGCAGTACTTC. Its protein product is CASSRGLASSYEQYF.

V gene TRBV6-4 combines with J gene TRBJ2-1, with 10 bases aligning to TRBD2. This CDR3 has 15 amino acids. Germline lookup yields CDR1 MRHNA and CDR2 SNTAGT. V dropped 6 bases and J dropped 7; count of bases not matched to a gene: 9. CDR3 nucleotides: TGTGCCAGCAGCCTGCTAGCGGGAGAGGGGAATGAGCAGTTCTTC. Translated, it gives CASSLLAGEGNEQFF.

The rearrangement links TRBV7-8 to TRBJ1-5; TRBD1 is a possible D gene (5 bases). V lost 5 bases and J 6 bases, leaving 20 bases between the germline ends. The CDR3 totals 16 residues. Germline CDR1 reads SGHVS; CDR2 reads FQNEAQ. The CDR3: CASSLGLGVGTQPQHF. The CDR3 nucleotides are TGTGCCAGCAGCCTCGGGCTAGGGGTAGGTACTCAGCCCCAGCATTTT.

The chain has TRBV28 and TRBJ1-1; D is perhaps TRBD1 (6 bases). The CDR3 sequence is 13 residues long. V lost 3 bases and J lost 7, with 12 bases in between. The V gene's germline CDR1 is MDHEN and CDR2 SYDVKM. CDR3 bases: TGTGCCAGCAGTTTTTCAGGGGAGATTGAAGCTTTCTTT. It encodes CASSFSGEIEAFF.

The rearrangement joins TRBV27 to TRBJ2-7; D unclear. The germline V gene has CDR1 MNHEY and CDR2 SMNVEV (reference sequence). V lost 5 bases to trimming and J lost 6 bases, with 17 bases between them. The CDR3 is made up of 14 amino acids. The CDR3 nucleotides read TGTGCCAGCAGTCTCCAAAGAAACTACGCCGAGCAGTACTTC. Protein product: CASSLQRNYAEQYF.

V is TRBV27 and J is TRBJ2-1, with D hard to call. V lost 3 bases to trimming and J lost 5 bases, with 11 bases between them. Germline loops: CDR1 MNHEY, CDR2 SMNVEV (reference sequence). CDR3 size: 14 residues. The CDR3 nucleotides are TGTGCCAGCAGTTTTATGGCAATTGACAATGAGCAGTTCTTC. Its protein is CASSFMAIDNEQFF.

The V call is TRBV18, the J call TRBJ2-6; D may be TRBD1 (5 bases). The CDR3 is 17 amino acids. Trimming pared 3 bases from V and 3 bases from J, leaving 15 bases between. Germline V gene sequence: CDR1 KGHSH, CDR2 LQKENI. DNA for the CDR3: TGTGCCAGCTCACCTCCTAGGGGCGCAAGTGGGGCCAACGTCCTGACTTTC. Its protein is CASSPPRGASGANVLTF.

CDR3 nucleotides: TGTGCCAGTAGAAACCCGGCGGCCCACGGAGGGCACCAAGAGACCCAGTACTTC. It is translated as CASRNPAAHGGHQETQYF. The chain links TRBV19 to TRBJ2-5; D may be TRBD2 (6 bases). Germline values: CDR1 LNHDA, CDR2 SQIVND (reference sequence). V was clipped by 6 bases and J by 0 bases, with 23 bases between them. The CDR3 runs to 18 residues.

This chain uses TRBV27 with TRBJ2-1; 11 nucleotides agree with TRBD2. This CDR3 comprises 16 residues. Germline V gene sequence: CDR1 MNHEY, CDR2 SMNVEV (reference sequence). Losses at the gene ends were 2 bases for V and 5 bases for J; bases not matched to a gene: 5. The CDR3, as DNA: TGTGCCAGCAGTTTAGTTACGACTAGCGGGAACAATGAGCAGTTCTTC. This encodes CASSLVTTSGNNEQFF.